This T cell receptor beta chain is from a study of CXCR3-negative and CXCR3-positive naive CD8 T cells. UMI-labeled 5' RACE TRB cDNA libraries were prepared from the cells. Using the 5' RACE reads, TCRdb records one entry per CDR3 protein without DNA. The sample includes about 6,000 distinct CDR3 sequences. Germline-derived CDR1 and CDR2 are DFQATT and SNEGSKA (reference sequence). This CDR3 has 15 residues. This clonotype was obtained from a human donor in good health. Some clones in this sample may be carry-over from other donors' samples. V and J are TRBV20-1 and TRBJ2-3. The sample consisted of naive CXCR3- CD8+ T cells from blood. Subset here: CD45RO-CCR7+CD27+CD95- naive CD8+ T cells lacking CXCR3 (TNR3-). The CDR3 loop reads CSARTTSANTDTQYF.